This TCR beta chain derives from a study of blood T cell repertoires in COVID-19. Here immunoSEQ multiplex PCR was the method, and the copy in TCRdb shows in-frame clones only, minus some. This table holds 260,000 or so clones, 82% found once. Germline-derived CDR1 and CDR2 are SGHDT and YYEEEE. The CDR3 loop spans 14 amino acids. The V end was cut by 0 bases, the J end by 4 bases, with 11 bases between. This receptor was obtained from a woman aged 70-85 years with acute or convalescent COVID-19. Sequences were obtained from peripheral blood. This chain links TRBV5-6 with TRBJ2-7; the D gene is possibly TRBD1 (6 bases). This CDR3 reads CASSLARGIYEQYF. The CDR3 DNA is TGTGCCAGCAGCTTGGCCAGGGGAATTTACGAGCAGTACTTC.